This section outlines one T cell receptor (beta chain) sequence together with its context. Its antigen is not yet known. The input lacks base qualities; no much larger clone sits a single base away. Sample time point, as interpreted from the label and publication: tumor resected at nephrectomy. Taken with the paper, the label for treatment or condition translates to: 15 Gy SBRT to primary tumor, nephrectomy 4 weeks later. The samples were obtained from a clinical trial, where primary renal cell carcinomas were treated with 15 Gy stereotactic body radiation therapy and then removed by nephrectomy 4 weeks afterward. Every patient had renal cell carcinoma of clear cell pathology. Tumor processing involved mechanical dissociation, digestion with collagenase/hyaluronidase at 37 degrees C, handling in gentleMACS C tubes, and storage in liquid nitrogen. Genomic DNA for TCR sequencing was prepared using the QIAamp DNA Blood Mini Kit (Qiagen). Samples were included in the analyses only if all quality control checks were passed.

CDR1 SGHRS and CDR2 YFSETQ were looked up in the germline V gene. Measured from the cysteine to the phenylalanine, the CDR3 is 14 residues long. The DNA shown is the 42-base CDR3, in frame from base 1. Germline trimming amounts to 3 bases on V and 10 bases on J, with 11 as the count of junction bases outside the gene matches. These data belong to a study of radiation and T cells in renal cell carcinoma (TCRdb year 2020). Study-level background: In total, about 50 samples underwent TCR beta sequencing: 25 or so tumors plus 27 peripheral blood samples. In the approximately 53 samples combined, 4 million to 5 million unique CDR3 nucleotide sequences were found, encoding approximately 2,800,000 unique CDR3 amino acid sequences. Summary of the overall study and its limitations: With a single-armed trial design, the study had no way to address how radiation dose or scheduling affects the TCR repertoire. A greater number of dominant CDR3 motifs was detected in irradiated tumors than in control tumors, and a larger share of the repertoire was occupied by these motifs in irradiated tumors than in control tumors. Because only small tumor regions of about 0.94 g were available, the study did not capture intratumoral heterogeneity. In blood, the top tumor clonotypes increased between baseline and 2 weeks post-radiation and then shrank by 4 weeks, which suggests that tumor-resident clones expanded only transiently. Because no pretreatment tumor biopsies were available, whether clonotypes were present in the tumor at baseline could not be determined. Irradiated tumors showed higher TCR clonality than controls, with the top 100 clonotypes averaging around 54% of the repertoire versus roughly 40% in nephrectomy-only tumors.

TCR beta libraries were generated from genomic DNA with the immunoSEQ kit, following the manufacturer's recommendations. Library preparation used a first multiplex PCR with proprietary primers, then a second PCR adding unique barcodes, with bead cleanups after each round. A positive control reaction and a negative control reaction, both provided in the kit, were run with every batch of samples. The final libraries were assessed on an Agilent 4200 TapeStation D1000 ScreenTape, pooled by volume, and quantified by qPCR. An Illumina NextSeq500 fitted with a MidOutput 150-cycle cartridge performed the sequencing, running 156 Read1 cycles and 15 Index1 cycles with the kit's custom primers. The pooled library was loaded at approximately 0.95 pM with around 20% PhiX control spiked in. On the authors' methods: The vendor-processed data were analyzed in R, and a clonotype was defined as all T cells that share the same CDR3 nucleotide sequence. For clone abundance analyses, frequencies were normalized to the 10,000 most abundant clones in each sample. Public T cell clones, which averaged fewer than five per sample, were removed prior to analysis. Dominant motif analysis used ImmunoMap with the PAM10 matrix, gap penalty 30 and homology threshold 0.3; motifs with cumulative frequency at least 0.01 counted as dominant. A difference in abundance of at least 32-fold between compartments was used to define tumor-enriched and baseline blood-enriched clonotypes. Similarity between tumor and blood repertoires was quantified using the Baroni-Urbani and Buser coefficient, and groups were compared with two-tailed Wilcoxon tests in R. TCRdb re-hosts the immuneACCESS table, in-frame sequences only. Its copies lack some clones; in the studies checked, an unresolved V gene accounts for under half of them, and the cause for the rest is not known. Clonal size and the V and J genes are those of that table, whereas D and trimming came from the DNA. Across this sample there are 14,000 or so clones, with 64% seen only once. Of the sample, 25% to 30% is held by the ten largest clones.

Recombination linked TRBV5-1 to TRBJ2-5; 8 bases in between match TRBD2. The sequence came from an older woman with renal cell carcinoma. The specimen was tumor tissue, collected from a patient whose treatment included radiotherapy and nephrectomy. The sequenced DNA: TGCGCCAGCAGCTGGACTAGCCCTGATCCGGACCAGTACTTC. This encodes CASSWTSPDPDQYF.